These 21 T cell receptor beta chains originate from one sample sequenced in a study of blood T cell repertoires in COVID-19. Sequencing was performed with immunoSEQ multiplex PCR; in TCRdb, only in-frame clones are kept and a portion is missing. This sample has more than 250,000 clones, with 85% to 90% found just once. Sequenced input: PBMCs or T cells enriched from blood (not recorded which). These receptors were obtained from a woman between 18 and 30 years old who had recovered from COVID-19.

The rearrangement uses TRBV5-5 and TRBJ1-5; unclear D gene. Per germline, CDR1 SGHKS and CDR2 YYEKEE (reference sequence). There are 14 residues in the CDR3. V was clipped by 4 bases and J by 5 bases, with 13 bases between them. The CDR3 loop reads CASSVDAVYQPQHF. The DNA of the CDR3 is TGTGCCAGCAGCGTGGACGCAGTTTATCAGCCCCAGCATTTT.

This clone was observed a single time. The V call is TRBV7-3, the J call TRBJ2-5; unclear D gene. Germline lookup yields CDR1 SGHTA and CDR2 FQGTGA. The CDR3 spans 13 residues. With 5 bases removed from V and 1 base from J, the gap between germline ends came to 8 bases. The CDR3 nucleotides are TGTGCCAGCAGCGATAGTGTCCAAGAGACCCAGTACTTC. This encodes CASSDSVQETQYF.

The chain carries TRBV27 and TRBJ2-7; D perhaps matches TRBD2 (7 bases). V shed 5 bases and J shed 3 bases, with 14 bases lying between them. The germline V gene has CDR1 MNHEY and CDR2 SMNVEV (reference sequence). The CDR3 covers 14 residues. Here the CDR3 reads CASSPGGLGYEQYF. The CDR3 coding sequence is TGTGCCAGCAGTCCCGGGGGGCTCGGCTACGAGCAGTACTTC.

V usage is TRBV11-2 and J usage is TRBJ1-6; D is unclear. CDR3 size: 13 residues. Trimming stripped 1 base from V and 7 bases from J, with 5 bases between. CDR1 SGHAT and CDR2 FQNNGV come from the germline V gene. CDR3 region: CASSLALNSPLHF. The CDR3 DNA is TGTGCCAGCAGCTTAGCTCTCAATTCACCCCTCCACTTT. Based on the CDR3 plus reference TRBV11-2 and TRBJ1-6, the full variable domain is EAGVAQSPRYKIIEKRQSVAFWCNPISGHATLYWYQQILGQGPKLLIQFQNNGVVDDSQLPKDRFSAERLKGVDSTLKIQPAKLEDSAVYLCASSLALNSPLHFGNGTRLTVT.

CDR3 sequence reads: CASCWNLAGVHNEQFF. For the CDR3, the DNA is TGTGCCAGCTGTTGGAACCTAGCGGGAGTCCACAATGAGCAGTTCTTC. This sequence joins TRBV7-8 and TRBJ2-1; 10 bases fit TRBD2. J lost 5 bases, V lost 8 bases, and 12 bases had no gene match. Germline CDR1 is SGHVS and CDR2 is FQNEAQ. The CDR3 covers 16 residues.

The rearrangement uses TRBV19 and TRBJ1-2; tentative D call: TRBD1 (6 bases). This CDR3 contains 14 residues. The ends were cut back, 1 base at V and 7 bases at J, with 13 bases in the middle. Germline V CDR1 and CDR2: LNHDA, SQIVND (reference sequence). The CDR3 loop is CASSIAMQGSGYTF. DNA for the CDR3: TGTGCCAGTAGTATAGCGATGCAGGGGAGTGGCTACACCTTC.

The chain recombines TRBV3-1 (or the pseudogene TRBV3-2) with TRBJ1-1; maybe TRBD1 (6 bases). The CDR3 spans 14 residues. Trimming left V 4 bases short and J 2 bases short, with 11 bases between. Germline V lookup: CDR1 LGHDT, CDR2 YNNKEL (reference sequence). The CDR3: CASSPWTENTEAFF. CDR3 coding DNA: TGTGCCAGCAGCCCTTGGACAGAAAACACTGAAGCTTTCTTT.

The V gene is TRBV7-9, the J gene TRBJ2-6; tentatively, D is TRBD2 (5 bases). The CDR3 contains 17 residues. Germline loops: CDR1 SEHNR, CDR2 FQNEAQ (reference sequence). V lost 0 bases and J 0 bases, leaving 9 bases between the germline ends. The CDR3 region has the DNA TGTGCCAGCAGCTTAGCGAGGGTGTACTCTGGGGCCAACGTCCTGACTTTC. Amino acids: CASSLARVYSGANVLTF.

The chain joins TRBV7-8 to TRBJ1-1; D remains unclear. The germline gives CDR1 SGHVS, CDR2 FQNEAQ. This CDR3 is 13 amino acids long. Trimming removed 5 bases at V and 6 bases at J, with 13 bases between. CDR3: CASSPRVYAEAFF. DNA of the CDR3: TGTGCCAGCAGCCCCCGAGTTTATGCTGAAGCTTTCTTT.

The chain employs TRBV19 and TRBJ1-1, with D unclear. The CDR3 spans 14 residues. Deletions cut 5 bases from V and 0 bases from J, with 10 bases between. From germline, CDR1 is LNHDA and CDR2 SQIVND (reference sequence). The CDR3 region is CASSFGLVNTEAFF. The CDR3 DNA reads as TGTGCCAGTAGTTTCGGTCTGGTGAACACTGAAGCTTTCTTT.

This clone appeared a few times. The chain has TRBV10-3 and TRBJ2-5; TRBD1 matches at 7 bases. The CDR3 loop spans 15 amino acids. Germline CDR1 reads ENHRY; CDR2 reads SYGVKD. Germline trimming cut 0 bases from V and 5 bases from J; bases unmatched to any gene: 6. Here the CDR3 reads CAISESGQVYETQYF. The CDR3 nucleotides are TGTGCCATCAGTGAGTCAGGACAGGTATACGAGACCCAGTACTTC.

The rearrangement joins TRBV19 to TRBJ2-7, with 8 bases matching TRBD2. Trimming took 3 bases from V and 1 from J; bases not matched to a gene: 5. The CDR3 loop spans 15 amino acids. In germline, CDR1 is LNHDA, CDR2 SQIVND (reference sequence). In nucleotides, the CDR3 is TGTGCCAGTAGTATCCGGACTAGCATATCCTACGAGCAGTACTTC. It codes for CASSIRTSISYEQYF.

The chain couples TRBV6-5 to TRBJ2-3, with 13 bases identical to TRBD2. V lost 6 bases and J lost 7; bases outside the gene matches: 4. The CDR3 consists of 14 residues. From germline, CDR1 is MNHEY and CDR2 SVGAGI. As DNA, the CDR3 is TGTGCCAGCAGAGGACTAGCGGGAGTCAATACGCAGTATTTT. Protein sequence: CASRGLAGVNTQYF.

The chain employs TRBV19 and TRBJ1-1; D unresolved. The CDR3 extends over 15 amino acids. The germline V gene encodes CDR1 LNHDA and CDR2 SQIVND (reference sequence). V was cut by 1 base and J by 1 base, with 10 bases left in between. Written as DNA, the CDR3 is TGTGCCAGTAGTATAGTGATCCGGGGGAACACTGAAGCTTTCTTT. It yields the protein CASSIVIRGNTEAFF.

J is TRBJ2-5 and V is TRBV5-6; no clear D. Germline V gives CDR1 SGHDT, CDR2 YYEEEE. The CDR3 consists of 13 residues. V was pared by 4 bases and J by 0 bases, with 7 bases between. This chain's CDR3 is CASSPYNQETQYF. The CDR3 coding sequence is TGTGCCAGCAGCCCCTATAACCAAGAGACCCAGTACTTC. Supplemented by reference TRBV5-6 and TRBJ2-5, the full variable domain reads DAGVTQSPTHLIKTRGQQVTLRCSPKSGHDTVSWYQQALGQGPQFIFQYYEEEERQRGNFPDRFSGHQFPNYSSELNVNALLLGDSALYLCASSPYNQETQYFGPGTRLLVL.

V gene TRBV4-1 combines with J gene TRBJ2-1; 8 positions agree with TRBD2. Unmatched junction bases numbered 5, after V lost 4 bases and J lost 3 bases. This CDR3 region has 15 residues. The germline gives CDR1 MGHRA, CDR2 YSYEKL. The DNA of the CDR3 is TGCGCCAGCAGCCCCCAGCGGGGGCACTACAATGAGCAGTTCTTC. It specifies CASSPQRGHYNEQFF.

The rearrangement uses TRBV30 and TRBJ1-5; a possible D gene is TRBD1 (6 bases). Germline V gives CDR1 GTSNPN, CDR2 SVGIG (reference sequence). V was cut by 3 bases and J by 6 bases, with 12 bases left in between. This CDR3 is 13 amino acids long. CDR3 loop: CAWSLGGGQPQHF. In DNA, the CDR3 is TGTGCCTGGAGCCTAGGGGGTGGTCAGCCCCAGCATTTT.

The gene calls are TRBV5-1 and TRBJ1-6; D call uncertain. Germline V gene sequence: CDR1 SGHRS, CDR2 YFSETQ. The CDR3 has 14 amino acids. Trimming took 2 bases from V and 8 from J, leaving 11 bases between them. The DNA for the CDR3 is TGCGCCAGCAGCTTCGGAGCCATCGATTCACCCCTCCACTTT. Translating it yields CASSFGAIDSPLHF.

The V and J genes are TRBV28 and TRBJ1-6, with 7 positions matching TRBD1. CDR1 and CDR2 (germline): MDHEN, SYDVKM. V lost 8 bases, J lost 4 bases, and 8 bases stayed unmatched. There are 15 residues in the CDR3. CDR3 DNA: TGTGCCAGCTATCCTACAGGGGAATATAATTCACCCCTCCACTTT. Translation gives CASYPTGEYNSPLHF.

This clone was picked up one time. This sequence joins TRBV2 and TRBJ1-5; 7 nucleotides match TRBD1. Germline CDR1 and CDR2: SNHLY and FYNNEI. The CDR3 is 13 residues long. V shed 8 bases, J shed 2 bases, and the junction held 3 bases outside the gene matches. CDR3 sequence reads: CASGGTGNQPQHF. The DNA for the CDR3 is TGTGCCAGCGGGGGGACAGGCAATCAGCCCCAGCATTTT.

The chain has TRBV10-3 and TRBJ2-3, with TRBD2 matching over 8 bases. V was pared by 0 bases and J by 0 bases, with 5 bases of the junction left unmatched. Germline CDR1 reads ENHRY; CDR2 reads SYGVKD. There are 17 residues in the CDR3. The CDR3 is CAISESTTSASTDTQYF. CDR3 nucleotides: TGTGCCATCAGTGAGTCGACGACTAGCGCTAGCACAGATACGCAGTATTTT.